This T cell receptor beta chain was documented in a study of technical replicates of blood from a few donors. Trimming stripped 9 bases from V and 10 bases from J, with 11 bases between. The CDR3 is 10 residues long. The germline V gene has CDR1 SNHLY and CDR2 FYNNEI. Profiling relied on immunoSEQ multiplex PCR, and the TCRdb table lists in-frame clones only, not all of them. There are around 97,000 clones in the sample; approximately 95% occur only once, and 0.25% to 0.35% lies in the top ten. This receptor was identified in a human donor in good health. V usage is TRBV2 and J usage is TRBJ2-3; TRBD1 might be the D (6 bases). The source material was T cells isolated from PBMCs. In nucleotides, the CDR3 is TGTGCCAGTTCGGGACACCCGCAGTATTTT. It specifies CASSGHPQYF.